These 14 T cell receptor beta chains were sequenced from one sample in a study of T cell repertoires in cytomegalovirus infection. TCRdb recomputed calls from the reads with MiXCR, one row per CDR3 protein. The table has around 440,000 distinct CDR3 sequences, about 11% seen once. What was sequenced was PBMCs. The receptors were gathered from a human donor in good health (CMV status not recorded). Some clones in this sample may be carry-over from other donors' samples.

This clonotype was found many times. The chain links TRBV5-6 to TRBJ1-6, with D perhaps TRBD1 (5 bases). Trimming stripped 5 bases from V and 7 bases from J, with 10 bases between. Germline lookup yields CDR1 SGHDT and CDR2 YYEEEE. This CDR3 is built from 13 residues. CDR3 loop: CASSGDGNSPLHF. The CDR3 DNA follows: TGTGCCAGCAGTGGGGACGGAAATTCACCCCTCCACTTT.

The J gene is TRBJ2-3, the V gene TRBV6-5; 11 positions match TRBD1. The CDR3 spans 19 residues. V lost 4 bases, J lost 4 bases, and 16 bases stayed unmatched. Germline CDR1 and CDR2: MNHEY and SVGAGI. The CDR3 protein is CASSSPTGTGGKVADTQYF. Written as DNA, the CDR3 is TGTGCCAGCAGTTCGCCCACCGGGACAGGGGGAAAAGTGGCAGATACGCAGTATTTT.

This rearrangement joins TRBV5-6 to TRBJ2-6; TRBD1 matches 9 bases. The V gene's germline CDR1 is SGHDT and CDR2 YYEEEE. Losses at the gene ends were 4 bases for V and 0 bases for J; bases not matched to a gene: 14. The CDR3 runs 20 residues. CDR3 protein: CASSESGTGISLSGANVLTF. DNA for the CDR3: TGTGCCAGCAGCGAATCCGGGACAGGGATATCCCTCTCTGGGGCCAACGTCCTGACTTTC.

This clonotype was seen ten or more times. V and J are TRBV4-2 and TRBJ1-5; 7 positions match TRBD1. There are 16 residues in the CDR3. With 0 bases clipped from V and 8 bases from J, the junction kept 10 bases outside the gene matches. The germline gives CDR1 LGHNA, CDR2 YNFKEQ. The CDR3 region is CASSQEAGPGGKPQHF. The CDR3 nucleotides read TGTGCCAGCAGCCAAGAGGCAGGGCCAGGGGGAAAGCCCCAGCATTTT.

This clonotype was counted between two and nine times. The chain combines TRBV18 with TRBJ2-1; D is uncertain. V dropped 6 bases and J dropped 0 bases, with 12 bases sitting between them. Germline V gene data show CDR1 as KGHSH and CDR2 as LQKENI. The CDR3 is 15 amino acids. CDR3 sequence: CASSGTLYSYNEQFF. For the CDR3, the DNA is TGTGCCAGCTCGGGAACACTATACTCCTACAATGAGCAGTTCTTC.

This clonotype was observed at least ten times. The rearrangement joins TRBV11-2 to TRBJ2-3; TRBD2 matches at 9 bases. Germline V gene lookup returns CDR1 SGHAT and CDR2 FQNNGV. The V and J ends lost 5 bases and 2 bases, in that order; junction bases with no gene match: 8. The CDR3 loop spans 16 amino acids. This CDR3 reads CASSPMRGGVTDTQYF. The CDR3 coding sequence is TGTGCCAGCAGCCCCATGCGGGGGGGGGTCACAGATACGCAGTATTTT.

Note on this clonotype: Given a much more abundant clone one base away, this may be a read error. The rearrangement links TRBV5-1 to TRBJ2-5; TRBD1 is a possible D gene (6 bases). This CDR3 has 16 residues. Trimming took off 0 bases at V and 2 bases at J, with 14 bases between the two ends. Germline V gene data show CDR1 as SGHRS and CDR2 as YFSETQ. The CDR3 DNA is TGCGCCAGCAGCTTGGCGGGCAGGGGAAATCAAGAGACCCAGTACTTC. Protein sequence: CASSLAGRGNQETQYF.

This clonotype was detected many times. The chain links TRBV10-3 to TRBJ1-5; 8 positions agree with TRBD1. Germline values: CDR1 ENHRY, CDR2 SYGVKD. V trimming: 3 bases; J trimming: 3 bases; junction bases outside the gene matches: 7. The CDR3 covers 16 residues. This chain's CDR3 is CAISDIGQGINQPQHF. The CDR3 bases are TGTGCCATCAGTGATATCGGACAGGGAATCAATCAGCCCCAGCATTTT.

The rearrangement uses TRBV20-1 and TRBJ2-1; the match to TRBD1 covers 11 bases. V lost 6 bases, J lost 9 bases, and 10 bases stayed unmatched. Germline V lookup: CDR1 DFQATT, CDR2 SNEGSKA (reference sequence). This CDR3 is built from 14 residues. The CDR3 DNA is TGCAGTGCCCCGGGACAGGGGGTTGAGGGTGAGCAGTTCTTC. Protein: CSAPGQGVEGEQFF.

This clonotype has at least ten counts. V usage is TRBV9 and J usage is TRBJ1-2; D uncertain. The CDR3 consists of 12 residues. Germline V gives CDR1 SGDLS, CDR2 YYNGEE. The V gene lost 3 bases and the J gene lost 3 bases, with 6 bases spanning the gap. The CDR3 region has the DNA TGTGCCAGCAGCGCGTCCCACTATGGCTACACCTTC. Its protein is CASSASHYGYTF.

This clonotype showed up just a few times. This sequence joins TRBV10-3 and TRBJ2-1; TRBD2 matches 10 bases. The germline V gene has CDR1 ENHRY and CDR2 SYGVKD. V lost 10 bases, J lost 5 bases, and 8 bases stayed unmatched. CDR3 length equals 14 residues. CDR3 sequence: CATFSGGNHNEQFF. In DNA, the CDR3 is TGTGCCACTTTTAGCGGGGGGAACCACAATGAGCAGTTCTTC.

This clonotype occurred many times. J is TRBJ2-5 and V is TRBV27; the match to TRBD2 covers 11 bases. The CDR3 totals 16 residues. With V trimmed by 6 bases and J by 5 bases, 11 bases remained unmatched. Germline CDR1 is MNHEY and CDR2 is SMNVEV (reference sequence). The CDR3 sequence: CASRRKLAGGGETQYF. In DNA, the CDR3 is TGTGCCAGCAGGCGGAAGCTAGCGGGAGGAGGCGAGACCCAGTACTTC.

There are many counts of this clonotype. The rearrangement uses TRBV11-2 and TRBJ2-1; TRBD2 aligns across 7 bases. The ends lost 2 bases at V and 2 bases at J; junction bases unmatched: 3. CDR1 is SGHAT, CDR2 FQNNGV, per germline. The CDR3 runs 15 residues. Here the CDR3 reads CASSLSGTTYNEQFF. Here the CDR3 DNA reads TGTGCCAGCAGCTTATCCGGGACTACCTACAATGAGCAGTTCTTC.

This clonotype was counted a few times. The chain combines TRBV29-1 with TRBJ1-5; no clear D. CDR1 is SQVTM and CDR2 is ANQGSEA in the germline V gene. The CDR3 sequence is 11 residues long. Deletions cut 2 bases from V and 11 bases from J, with 10 bases between. The CDR3 nucleotides read TGCAGCGTTGAAATCGGTCCAGCCCAGCATTTT. It encodes CSVEIGPAQHF.